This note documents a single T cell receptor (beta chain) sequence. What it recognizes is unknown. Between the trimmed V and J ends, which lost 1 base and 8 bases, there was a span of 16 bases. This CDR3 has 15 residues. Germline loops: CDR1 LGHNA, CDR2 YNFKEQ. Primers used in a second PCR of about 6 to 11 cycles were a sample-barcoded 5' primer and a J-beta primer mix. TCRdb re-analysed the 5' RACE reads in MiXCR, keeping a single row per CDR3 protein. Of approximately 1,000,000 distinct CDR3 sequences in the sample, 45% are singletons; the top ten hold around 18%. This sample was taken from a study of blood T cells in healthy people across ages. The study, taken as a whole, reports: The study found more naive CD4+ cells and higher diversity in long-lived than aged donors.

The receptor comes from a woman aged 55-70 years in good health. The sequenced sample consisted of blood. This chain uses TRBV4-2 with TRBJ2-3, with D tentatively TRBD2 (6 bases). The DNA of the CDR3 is TGTGCCAGCAGCCAAGGAGGCGGGTCCGGGGGTACGCAGTATTTT. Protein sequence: CASSQGGGSGGTQYF.